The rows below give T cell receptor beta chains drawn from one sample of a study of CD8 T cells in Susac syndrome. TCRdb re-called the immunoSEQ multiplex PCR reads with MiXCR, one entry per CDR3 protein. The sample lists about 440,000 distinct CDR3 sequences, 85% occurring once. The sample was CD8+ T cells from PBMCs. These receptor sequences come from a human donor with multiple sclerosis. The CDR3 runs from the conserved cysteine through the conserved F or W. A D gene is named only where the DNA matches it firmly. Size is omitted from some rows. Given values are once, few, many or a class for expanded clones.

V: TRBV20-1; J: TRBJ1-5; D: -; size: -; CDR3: CSDRSHSNQPQHF; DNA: TGCAGTGACCGGAGTCATAGCAATCAGCCCCAGCATTTT
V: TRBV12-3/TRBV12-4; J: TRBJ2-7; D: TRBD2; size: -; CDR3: CASSPHSGRSSYEQYF; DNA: TGTGCCAGCAGCCCCCATAGCGGGAGGTCCTCCTACGAGCAGTACTTC
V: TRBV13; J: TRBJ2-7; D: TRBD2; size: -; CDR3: CASSRIAGGSYEQYF; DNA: TGTGCCAGCAGTAGGATAGCGGGAGGGTCGTACGAGCAGTACTTC
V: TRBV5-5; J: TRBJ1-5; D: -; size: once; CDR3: CASSLVSGEGQPQHF; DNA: TGTGCCAGCAGCTTGGTGTCAGGGGAGGGACAGCCCCAGCATTTT
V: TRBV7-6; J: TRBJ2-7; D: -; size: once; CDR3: CASSRPGNPYEQYF; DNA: TGTGCCAGCAGCCGCCCGGGAAACCCCTACGAGCAGTACTTC
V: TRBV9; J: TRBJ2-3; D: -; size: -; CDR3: CASSEEEGGTDTQYF; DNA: TGTGCCAGCAGCGAAGAAGAGGGTGGCACAGATACGCAGTATTTT
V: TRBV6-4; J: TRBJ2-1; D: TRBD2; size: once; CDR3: CASSDSSGATNEQFF; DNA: TGTGCCAGCAGTGACTCTAGCGGGGCGACCAATGAGCAGTTCTTC
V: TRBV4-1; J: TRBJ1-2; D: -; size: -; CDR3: CASSQQGTSDTYGYTF; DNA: TGCGCCAGCAGCCAACAGGGAACAAGTGATACCTATGGCTACACCTTC
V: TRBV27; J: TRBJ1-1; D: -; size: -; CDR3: CASIPSKEGLNTEAFF; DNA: TGTGCCAGCATCCCATCGAAGGAGGGCCTGAACACTGAAGCTTTCTTT
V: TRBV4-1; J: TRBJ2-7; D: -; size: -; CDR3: CASSPLVGTSYEQYF; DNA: TGCGCCAGCAGCCCCCTGGTGGGGACCTCCTACGAGCAGTACTTC
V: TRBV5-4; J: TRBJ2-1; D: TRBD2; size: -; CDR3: CASSLGREGRNEQFF; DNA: TGTGCCAGCAGCTTGGGACGGGAGGGCCGCAATGAGCAGTTCTTC
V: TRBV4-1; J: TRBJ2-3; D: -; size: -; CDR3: CASSFRFDESTDTQYF; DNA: TGCGCCAGCAGCTTCAGGTTTGACGAGAGCACAGATACGCAGTATTTT
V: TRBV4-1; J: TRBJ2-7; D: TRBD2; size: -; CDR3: CASSQEGTTEQYF; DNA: TGCGCCAGCAGCCAAGAAGGGACTACCGAGCAGTACTTC
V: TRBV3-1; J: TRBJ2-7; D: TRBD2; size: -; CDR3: CASSPLLVAGVNYEQYF; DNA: TGTGCCAGCAGCCCTCTCTTGGTAGCGGGAGTTAACTACGAGCAGTACTTC
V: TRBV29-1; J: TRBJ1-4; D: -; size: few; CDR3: CSVIYPNEKLFF; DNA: TGCAGCGTTATTTACCCTAATGAAAAACTGTTTTTT
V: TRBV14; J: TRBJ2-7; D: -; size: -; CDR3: CASSLTFGTDAYEQYF; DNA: TGTGCCAGCAGCCTCACATTCGGGACTGATGCCTACGAGCAGTACTTC
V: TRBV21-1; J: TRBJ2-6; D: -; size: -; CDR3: CASSPRTGGEGQANVLTF; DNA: TGTGCCAGCAGCCCCAGGACAGGGGGCGAAGGGCAGGCCAACGTCCTGACTTTC
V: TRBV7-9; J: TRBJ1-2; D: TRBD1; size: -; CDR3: CASSLFQGAGGYTF; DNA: TGTGCCAGCAGCTTATTCCAGGGGGCTGGTGGCTACACCTTC
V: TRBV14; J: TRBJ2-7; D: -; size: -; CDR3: CASSQVPMAGSYEQYF; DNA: TGTGCCAGCAGCCAAGTCCCGATGGCAGGGTCCTACGAGCAGTACTTC
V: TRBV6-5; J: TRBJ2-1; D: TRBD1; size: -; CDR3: CASSPGQGTYNEQFF; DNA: TGTGCCAGCAGTCCGGGACAGGGGACCTACAATGAGCAGTTCTTC
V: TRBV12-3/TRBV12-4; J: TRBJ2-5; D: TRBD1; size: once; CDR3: CASSLKGAQETQYF; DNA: TGTGCCAGCAGTTTAAAGGGGGCCCAAGAGACCCAGTACTTC
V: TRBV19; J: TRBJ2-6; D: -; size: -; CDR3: CASSIALGSGANVLTF; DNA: TGTGCCAGTAGTATAGCTTTGGGTTCTGGGGCCAACGTCCTGACTTTC
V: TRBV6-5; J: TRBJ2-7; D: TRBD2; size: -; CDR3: CASNPTSGVSYEQYF; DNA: TGTGCCAGCAACCCAACTAGCGGGGTCTCCTACGAGCAGTACTTC
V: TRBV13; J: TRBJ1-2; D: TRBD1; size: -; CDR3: CASSSGQGGYTF; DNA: TGTGCCAGCAGCTCGGGACAGGGCGGCTACACCTTC
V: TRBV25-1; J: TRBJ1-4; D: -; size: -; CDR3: CASSDLGAEKLFF; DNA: TGTGCCAGCAGTGATCTCGGAGCCGAAAAACTGTTTTTT
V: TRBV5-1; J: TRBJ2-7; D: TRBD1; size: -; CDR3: CASRPYRGSYEQYF; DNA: TGCGCCAGCAGACCCTACAGGGGGTCCTACGAGCAGTACTTC
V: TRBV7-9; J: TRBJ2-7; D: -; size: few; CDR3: CASSLPRANEQYF; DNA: TGTGCCAGCAGCTTACCCAGGGCCAACGAGCAGTACTTC
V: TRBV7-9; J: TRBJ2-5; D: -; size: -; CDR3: CASSPELVETQYF; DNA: TGTGCCAGCAGCCCGGAGCTGGTCGAGACCCAGTACTTC
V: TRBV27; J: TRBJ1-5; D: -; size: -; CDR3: CASKLDRGNQPQHF; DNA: TGTGCCAGCAAACTAGACCGGGGCAATCAGCCCCAGCATTTT
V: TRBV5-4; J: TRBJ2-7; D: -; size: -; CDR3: CASSFGPGQTVHEQYF; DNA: TGTGCCAGCAGCTTCGGACCTGGACAGACCGTCCACGAGCAGTACTTC
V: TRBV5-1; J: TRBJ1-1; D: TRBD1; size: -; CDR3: CASSFWTGMNTEAFF; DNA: TGCGCCAGCAGCTTTTGGACAGGGATGAACACTGAAGCTTTCTTT
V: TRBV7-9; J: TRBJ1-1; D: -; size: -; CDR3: CASSLDLGTERGNTEAFF; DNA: TGTGCCAGCAGCTTAGATCTGGGGACGGAGAGGGGGAACACTGAAGCTTTCTTT
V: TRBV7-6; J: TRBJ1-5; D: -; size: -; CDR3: CASSLGGANQPQHF; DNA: TGTGCCAGCAGCCTCGGGGGGGCTAATCAGCCCCAGCATTTT
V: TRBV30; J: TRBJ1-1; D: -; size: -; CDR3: CAWSVGRGNTEAFF; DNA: TGTGCCTGGAGTGTTGGCAGGGGAAACACTGAAGCTTTCTTT
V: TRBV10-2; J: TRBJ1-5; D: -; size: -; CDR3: CASSVSDQPQHF; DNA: TGCGCCAGCAGTGTTTCGGATCAGCCCCAGCATTTT
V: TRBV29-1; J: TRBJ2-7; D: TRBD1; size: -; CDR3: CSVDLGQGSGYEQYF; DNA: TGCAGCGTTGATCTTGGACAGGGTTCGGGCTACGAGCAGTACTTC
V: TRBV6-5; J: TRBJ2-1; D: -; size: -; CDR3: CASSLVSGVSSYNEQFF; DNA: TGTGCCAGCAGTTTGGTATCCGGGGTGAGCTCCTACAATGAGCAGTTCTTC
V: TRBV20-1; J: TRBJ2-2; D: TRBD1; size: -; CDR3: CSARSSGTGNTGELFF; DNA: TGCAGTGCTAGATCCTCCGGGACAGGGAACACCGGGGAGCTGTTTTTT
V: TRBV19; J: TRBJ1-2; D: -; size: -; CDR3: CASSVPGDYYGYTF; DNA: TGTGCCAGTAGTGTCCCGGGCGACTACTATGGCTACACCTTC
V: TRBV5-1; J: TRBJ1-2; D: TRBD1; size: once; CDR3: CASSLVRIQGGYGYTF; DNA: TGCGCCAGCAGCTTGGTTAGGATTCAGGGGGGGTATGGCTACACCTTC
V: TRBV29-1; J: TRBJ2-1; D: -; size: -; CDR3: CSVEGWSNRSYNEQFF; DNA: TGCAGCGTTGAAGGATGGTCTAACCGCTCCTACAATGAGCAGTTCTTC
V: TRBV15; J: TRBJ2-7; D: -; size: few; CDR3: CATRSESSYEQYF; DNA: TGTGCCACGAGAAGTGAGAGCTCCTACGAGCAGTACTTC
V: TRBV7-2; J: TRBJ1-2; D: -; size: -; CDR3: CASSSPYRADNYGYTF; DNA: TGTGCCAGCAGCTCACCTTACAGGGCGGATAACTATGGCTACACCTTC
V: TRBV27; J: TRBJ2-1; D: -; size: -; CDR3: CASSLSGWNEQFF; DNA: TGTGCCAGCAGTCTGTCCGGCTGGAATGAGCAGTTCTTC
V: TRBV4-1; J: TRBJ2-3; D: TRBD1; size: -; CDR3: CASSQGPTGSWDTQYF; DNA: TGCGCCAGCAGCCAAGGCCCGACAGGGAGTTGGGATACGCAGTATTTT
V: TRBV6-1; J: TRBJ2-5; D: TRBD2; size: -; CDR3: CASSQAGGPIETQYF; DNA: TGTGCCAGCAGCCAAGCGGGAGGGCCGATAGAGACCCAGTACTTC
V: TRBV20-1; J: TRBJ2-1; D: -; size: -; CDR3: CSARDYYNEQFF; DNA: TGCAGTGCTAGAGATTACTACAATGAGCAGTTCTTC
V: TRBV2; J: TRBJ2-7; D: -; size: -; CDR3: CASSGVVFDEQYF; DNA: TGTGCCAGCAGTGGAGTTGTATTTGACGAGCAGTACTTC
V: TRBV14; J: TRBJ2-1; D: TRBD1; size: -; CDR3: CASRAGGRNEQFF; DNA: TGTGCCAGCAGGGCAGGGGGACGCAATGAGCAGTTCTTC
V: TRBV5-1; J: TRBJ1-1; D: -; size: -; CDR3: CASSLAHLGAEAFF; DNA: TGCGCCAGCAGCTTGGCACACCTTGGGGCTGAAGCTTTCTTT
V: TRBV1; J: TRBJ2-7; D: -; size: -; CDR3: CTSSQENVQGADEQYF; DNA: TGCACCAGCAGCCAGGAAAACGTACAGGGGGCCGACGAGCAGTACTTC
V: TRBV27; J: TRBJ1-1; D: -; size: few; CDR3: CASSLSGADTEAFF; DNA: TGTGCCAGCAGTTTGTCTGGGGCCGACACTGAAGCTTTCTTT
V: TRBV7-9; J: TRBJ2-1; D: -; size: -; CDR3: CASSLGASLIYNEQFF; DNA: TGTGCCAGCAGCTTAGGAGCTAGCCTAATTTACAATGAGCAGTTCTTC
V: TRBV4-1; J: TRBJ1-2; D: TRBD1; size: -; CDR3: CASSQDQGAIFYGYTF; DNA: TGCGCCAGCAGCCAGGATCAGGGGGCAATCTTCTATGGCTACACCTTC
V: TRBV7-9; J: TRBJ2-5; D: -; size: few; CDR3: CASSPSTGTFEFQETQYF; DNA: TGTGCCAGCAGCCCCTCAACAGGGACATTCGAATTTCAAGAGACCCAGTACTTC
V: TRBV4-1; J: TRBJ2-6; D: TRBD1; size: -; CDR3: CASSRLGQGSGANVLTF; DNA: TGCGCCAGCAGCCGCCTTGGACAGGGGTCCGGGGCCAACGTCCTGACTTTC
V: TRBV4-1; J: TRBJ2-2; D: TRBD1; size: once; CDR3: CASSQPRTGDTGELFF; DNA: TGCGCCAGCAGCCAGCCAAGGACAGGAGACACCGGGGAGCTGTTTTTT
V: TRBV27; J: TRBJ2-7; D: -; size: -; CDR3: CASHTQGYEQYF; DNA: TGTGCCAGTCATACACAGGGTTACGAGCAGTACTTC
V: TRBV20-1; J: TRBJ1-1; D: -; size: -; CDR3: CSARQAVGEAFF; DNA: TGCAGTGCTAGGCAGGCTGTAGGTGAAGCTTTCTTT
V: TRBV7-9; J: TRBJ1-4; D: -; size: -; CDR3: CASSGELQGSNEKLFF; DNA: TGTGCCAGCAGCGGAGAACTACAGGGATCTAATGAAAAACTGTTTTTT